This T cell receptor beta chain emerged from a study of T cell repertoires in cytomegalovirus infection. Study summary: Newly reported HLA-C-restricted and thoroughly characterized HLA-B-restricted CMV epitopes were employed. From public TCR beta signatures came an indication of both CMV infection and matching HLA type.

Study results and caveats: Identification of carriers of CMV plus the relevant HLA was performed using cumulative public TCR beta family frequency. In two of eight donors, the top clonotype was HLA-C-restricted CMV-specific.

Of note for this clonotype: The antigen is not known.

TCRdb reanalysed the reads using MiXCR and keeps one entry per CDR3 protein. The data hold some 900,000 distinct CDR3 sequences, with 32% observed a single time. The source material was cultured CD8+ T cells from PBMCs, sampled from culture after CMV antigen stimulation. The clonotype comes from a human donor in good health (CMV status not recorded). Some clones in this sample may be carry-over from other donors' samples.

Here the CDR3 reads CSARDQRGRTEAFF. In nucleotides, the CDR3 is TGCAGTGCTAGAGATCAAAGAGGGCGGACTGAAGCTTTCTTT. The chain recombines TRBV20-1 with TRBJ1-1, with unresolved D. V was shortened by 0 bases and J by 5 bases, with 13 bases between the two germline ends. From germline, CDR1 is DFQATT and CDR2 SNEGSKA (reference sequence). This CDR3 spans 14 amino acids.